This T cell receptor beta chain was identified in a study of PD-1 blockade in classical Hodgkin lymphoma. The study, taken as a whole, reports: CD4+ TCR diversity, unlike CD8+, rose significantly by C4D1.

Concerning this clone: Its antigen remains unknown.

Using immunoSEQ multiplex PCR, the repertoire was profiled, and TCRdb retains in-frame clones only, with some absent. Of almost 95,000 clones listed, approximately 86% are singletons. Time point specified: cycle 4 day 1 (C4D1), after less than seven weeks of nivolumab. There was relapse after autologous stem cell transplantation in every patient, and there was variation in brentuximab vedotin exposure. The best responses consisted of complete response, partial response or progressive disease. The sequences come from peripheral blood mononuclear cells (PBMCs), collected before the fourth cycle of nivolumab. This receptor was obtained from a human donor with classical Hodgkin lymphoma.

The CDR3 DNA sequence: TGTGCCAGCTCAGCCACAGGGGGAAGGTCCTACGAGCAGTACTTC. Its protein is CASSATGGRSYEQYF. V is TRBV18 and J is TRBJ2-7; 8 positions agree with TRBD1. J gave up 1 base and V 5 bases, and 7 bases lay outside the gene matches. The CDR3 extends over 15 amino acids. Germline lookup yields CDR1 KGHSH and CDR2 LQKENI.